The next 23 T cell receptor beta chains were all read from a single sample in a study of blood T cell repertoires in COVID-19. Repertoires were generated with immunoSEQ multiplex PCR, while TCRdb's copy carries only in-frame clones and drops some. The sample shows approximately 230,000 clones, about 86% of them seen only once. Sequencing was done on a sample of PBMCs or T cells enriched from blood (not recorded which). These receptor sequences come from a woman in her forties or fifties with acute COVID-19.

The J gene is TRBJ2-3, the V gene TRBV7-2; 8 bases fit TRBD2. The CDR3 length is 16 residues. J gave up 6 bases and V 1 base, and 9 bases lay outside the gene matches. Germline V CDR1 and CDR2: SGHTA, FQGNSA. The CDR3: CASSLGAAGGYDTQYF. The CDR3 DNA is TGTGCCAGCAGCTTAGGAGCTGCGGGAGGATATGATACGCAGTATTTT.

This clone has a single count. The V call is TRBV12-5, the J call TRBJ2-7; 11 nucleotides align to TRBD1. The germline gives CDR1 LGHNT, CDR2 FRNRAP. The CDR3 contains 17 residues. Losses at the gene ends were 10 bases for V and 2 bases for J; bases not matched to a gene: 16. This chain's CDR3 is CANPEGTGTGGTYEQYF. The CDR3 bases are TGTGCTAATCCGGAGGGGACCGGGACAGGGGGAACCTACGAGCAGTACTTC.

The gene calls are TRBV7-9 and TRBJ1-6, with 7 nucleotides matching TRBD1. CDR1 and CDR2 from the germline V gene are SEHNR and FQNEAQ (reference sequence). This CDR3 region has 14 residues. The V gene end was trimmed by 3 bases and the J gene end by 10 bases; junction bases not matched to a gene: 6. For the CDR3, the DNA is TGTGCCAGCAGCTTCGACAGGGCAGGATCACCCCTCCACTTT. It translates to CASSFDRAGSPLHF.

This sequence joins TRBV19 and TRBJ1-1; 9 bases fit TRBD1. The CDR3 contains 15 residues. V shed 4 bases and J 5 bases; nucleotides not matched to a gene: 8. Looked up from germline, CDR1 is LNHDA and CDR2 is SQIVND (reference sequence). CDR3 DNA sequence: TGTGCCAGTAGTACTCCAGGGACAGGGCCGACTGAAGCTTTCTTT. This sequence encodes CASSTPGTGPTEAFF.

The gene calls are TRBV9 and TRBJ2-5; 9 positions match TRBD2. The CDR3 has 16 amino acids. Unmatched junction bases numbered 11, after V lost 4 bases and J lost 4 bases. Germline V CDR1 and CDR2: SGDLS, YYNGEE. CDR3 sequence (DNA): TGTGCCAGCAGCACCGGGACTAGCTTGGATCGAGAGACCCAGTACTTC. It specifies CASSTGTSLDRETQYF.

This sequence joins TRBV6-5 and TRBJ1-1; 8 positions agree with TRBD1. J gave up 11 bases and V 4 bases, and 12 bases lay outside the gene matches. Germline lookup yields CDR1 MNHEY and CDR2 SVGAGI. The CDR3 totals 14 residues. The CDR3 DNA sequence: TGTGCCAGCAGTTCCACGACAGGGGCGTACAGGGCTTTCTTT. Translated: CASSSTTGAYRAFF.

The chain links TRBV10-3 to TRBJ1-1; D remains ambiguous. Germline CDR1 reads ENHRY; CDR2 reads SYGVKD. With 2 bases removed from V and 0 bases from J, the gap between germline ends came to 10 bases. The CDR3 runs 15 residues. The CDR3 loop is CAISETADLNTEAFF. CDR3 DNA sequence: TGTGCCATCAGTGAGACAGCTGATCTGAACACTGAAGCTTTCTTT.

This sequence joins TRBV18 and TRBJ1-4; possibly TRBD1 for D (6 bases). V lost 5 bases and J 7 bases, leaving 11 bases between the germline ends. Germline lookup yields CDR1 KGHSH and CDR2 LQKENI. The CDR3 is made up of 13 amino acids. The CDR3 region is CASSRTEREKLFF. CDR3 in DNA: TGTGCCAGCTCAAGGACAGAGCGTGAAAAACTGTTTTTT. Looking up the rest from reference TRBV18 and TRBJ1-4 gives the full variable domain: NAGVMQNPRHLVRRRGQEARLRCSPMKGHSHVYWYRQLPEEGLKFMVYLQKENIIDESGMPKERFSAEFPKEGPSILRIQQVVRGDSAAYFCASSRTEREKLFFGSGTQLSVL.

The chain joins TRBV19 to TRBJ2-1, with 8 bases lining up with TRBD2. The CDR3 loop spans 17 amino acids. Losses at the gene ends were 4 bases for V and 0 bases for J; bases not matched to a gene: 8. Germline CDR1 and CDR2: LNHDA and SQIVND (reference sequence). The CDR3 here is CASSRGSGMRSYNEQFF. Written as DNA, the CDR3 is TGTGCCAGTAGTAGGGGTAGCGGGATGCGCTCCTACAATGAGCAGTTCTTC.

The rearrangement links TRBV21-1 to TRBJ2-5; TRBD1 was called by the table and not checked on the DNA. TRBV21-1 is an annotated pseudogene. The CDR3 length is 13 residues. The CDR3 nucleotides are TGTGCCAGCAGAGGTACCCAGGGAGAGACCCAGTACTTC. Its translation: CASRGTQGETQYF.

The J gene is TRBJ2-2, the V gene TRBV9, with 10 positions matching TRBD1. The germline gives CDR1 SGDLS, CDR2 YYNGEE. Trimming at V came to 5 bases and at J to 4 bases, leaving 8 bases not matched to a gene. The CDR3 consists of 16 residues. In DNA form, the CDR3 reads TGTGCCAGCAGAGGAGACAGGGGGCGCAGCACCGGGGAGCTGTTTTTT. Amino acids: CASRGDRGRSTGELFF.

This chain connects TRBV24-1 to TRBJ2-3; TRBD2 aligns across 8 bases. Germline values: CDR1 KGHDR, CDR2 SFDVKD. V shed 4 bases, J shed 4 bases, and the junction held 12 bases outside the gene matches. The CDR3 has 17 amino acids. The CDR3 nucleotides are TGTGCCACCAGTGAGCCCCGGGGGGGAAAGGAAGCAGATACGCAGTATTTT. It specifies CATSEPRGGKEADTQYF.

The chain couples TRBV28 to TRBJ1-5; TRBD1 aligns across 9 bases. Germline trimming cut 8 bases from V and 7 bases from J; bases unmatched to any gene: 9. The CDR3 spans 14 residues. Germline V CDR1 and CDR2: MDHEN, SYDVKM. The CDR3 nucleotides read TGTGCCAGCTTGGGACAGGGAGGTTCGCAGCCCCAGCATTTT. It is translated as CASLGQGGSQPQHF. The full variable domain, in which reference TRBV28 and TRBJ1-5 provide the parts outside the CDR3, is DVKVTQSSRYLVKRTGEKVFLECVQDMDHENMFWYRQDPGLGLRLIYFSYDVKMKEKGDIPEGYSVSREKKERFSLILESASTNQTSMYLCASLGQGGSQPQHFGDGTRLSIL.

The DNA for the CDR3 is TGTGCCAGCAGCGTATCAGCGGGACCCGGGGAGCTGTTTTTT. Its protein product is CASSVSAGPGELFF. The rearrangement links TRBV9 to TRBJ2-2; 7 bases line up with TRBD2. The CDR3 is made up of 14 amino acids. Germline CDR1 SGDLS, CDR2 YYNGEE. With 1 base clipped from V and 6 bases from J, the junction kept 3 bases outside the gene matches.

The chain joins TRBV18 to TRBJ2-1, with D hard to call. The CDR3 contains 15 residues. V was clipped by 0 bases and J by 3 bases, with 9 bases between them. Germline V lookup: CDR1 KGHSH, CDR2 LQKENI. The CDR3 coding sequence is TGTGCCAGCTCACCACCAGTTCACGGCTACAATGAGCAGTTCTTC. As protein: CASSPPVHGYNEQFF.

The V call is TRBV24-1, the J call TRBJ2-1; 8 nucleotides match TRBD2. The V gene's germline CDR1 is KGHDR and CDR2 SFDVKD. CDR3 length: 16 amino acids. The junction had 8 bases not matched to a gene; V was cut back by 4 bases and J by 4 bases. The CDR3 coding sequence is TGTGCCACCAGTGACCCCTCGGGGGGGACTTACAATGAGCAGTTCTTC. Its translation: CATSDPSGGTYNEQFF.

The J gene is TRBJ2-2, the V gene TRBV2, with 10 bases matching TRBD2. Trimming at V came to 8 bases and at J to 4 bases, leaving 4 bases not matched to a gene. Germline CDR1 SNHLY, CDR2 FYNNEI. The CDR3 length is 14 residues. CDR3 bases: TGTGCCAGCTCCTGGACTAGCGGCACCGGGGAGCTGTTTTTT. Translating gives CASSWTSGTGELFF.

CDR3 DNA sequence: TGTGCCAGCTCACCTGTCCAGGGAACGAACACCGGGGAGCTGTTTTTT. This codes for CASSPVQGTNTGELFF. V and J are TRBV18 and TRBJ2-2, with a possible D match to TRBD1 (5 bases). The ends were cut back, 3 bases at V and 0 bases at J, with 11 bases in the middle. Germline values: CDR1 KGHSH, CDR2 LQKENI. There are 16 residues in the CDR3.

The chain combines TRBV4-1 with TRBJ2-7, with D maybe TRBD2 (7 bases). V lost 4 bases and J 4 bases, leaving 23 bases between the germline ends. The CDR3 totals 17 residues. CDR1 and CDR2 from the germline V gene are MGHRA and YSYEKL. The CDR3 sequence is CASSPRLGAGEVYEQYF. The DNA for the CDR3 is TGCGCCAGCAGCCCTAGGCTGGGGGCGGGAGAGGTATACGAGCAGTACTTC.

V usage is TRBV25-1 and J usage is TRBJ2-1; 9 nucleotides agree with TRBD2. V shed 8 bases, J shed 4 bases, and the junction held 6 bases outside the gene matches. The CDR3 totals 14 residues. Germline V CDR1 and CDR2: MGHDK, SYGVNS. The chain's CDR3 is CASPIAGAYNEQFF. The CDR3 nucleotides are TGTGCCAGCCCCATAGCGGGGGCTTACAATGAGCAGTTCTTC.

The chain uses TRBV28 and TRBJ2-1; 10 bases map to TRBD2. The CDR3 contains 14 residues. J was trimmed by 6 bases and V by 8 bases; bases with no gene match: 7. Germline V gives CDR1 MDHEN, CDR2 SYDVKM. CDR3 DNA sequence: TGTGCCAGCCTCCAGCGGGAGGGCCCCAATGAGCAGTTCTTC. It specifies CASLQREGPNEQFF.

The chain joins TRBV4-1 to TRBJ2-1; TRBD2 aligns across 8 bases. The CDR3 has 16 residues. V dropped 2 bases and J dropped 6; count of bases not matched to a gene: 9. Germline V lookup: CDR1 MGHRA, CDR2 YSYEKL. The CDR3 DNA reads as TGCGCCAGCAGCCAAACCCAGCGGGAGTCGGGCAATGAGCAGTTCTTC. Translated: CASSQTQRESGNEQFF.

The rearrangement uses TRBV2 and TRBJ2-3; perhaps TRBD1 as D (6 bases). The germline V gene encodes CDR1 SNHLY and CDR2 FYNNEI. The CDR3 has 15 amino acids. Trimming shortened V by 2 bases and J by 0 bases, and 9 bases separated the two germline ends. CDR3 region: CASSEQGSSTDTQYF. DNA for the CDR3: TGTGCCAGCAGTGAACAGGGGTCTAGCACAGATACGCAGTATTTT.